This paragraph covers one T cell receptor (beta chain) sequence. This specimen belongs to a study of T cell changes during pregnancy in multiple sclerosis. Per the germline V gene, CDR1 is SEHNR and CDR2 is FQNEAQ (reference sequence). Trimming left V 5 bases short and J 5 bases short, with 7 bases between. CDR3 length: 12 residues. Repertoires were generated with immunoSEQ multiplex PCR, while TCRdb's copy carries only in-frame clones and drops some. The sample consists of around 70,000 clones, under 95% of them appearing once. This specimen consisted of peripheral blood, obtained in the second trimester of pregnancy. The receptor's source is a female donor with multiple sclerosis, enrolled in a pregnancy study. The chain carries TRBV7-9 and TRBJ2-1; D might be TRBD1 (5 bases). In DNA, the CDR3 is TGTGCCAGCAGCCAGACAGACAATGAGCAGTTCTTC. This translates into CASSQTDNEQFF.